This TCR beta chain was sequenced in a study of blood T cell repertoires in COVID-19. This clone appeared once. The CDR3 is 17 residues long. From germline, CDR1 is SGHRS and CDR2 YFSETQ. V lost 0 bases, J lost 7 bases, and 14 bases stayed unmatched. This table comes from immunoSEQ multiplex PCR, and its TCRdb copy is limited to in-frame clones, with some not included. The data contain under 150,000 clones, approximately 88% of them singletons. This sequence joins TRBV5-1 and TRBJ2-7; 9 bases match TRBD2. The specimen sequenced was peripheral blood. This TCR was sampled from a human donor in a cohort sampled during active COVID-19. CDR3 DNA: TGCGCCAGCAGCTTGGCCAGGGTTAGCGGGGGCCGGGGAGAGCAGTACTTC. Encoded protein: CASSLARVSGGRGEQYF.